Below are 29 T cell receptor beta chains sequenced from a single sample in a study of CD8+ T cells in alopecia areata. The sequencing template was cDNA reverse transcribed from extracted RNA. Data came from immunoSEQ multiplex PCR; TCRdb stores just in-frame clones and leaves some out. The top ten clones hold about 0.94% of a sample with around 150,000 clones, 55% to 75% of them seen once. Treatment specified: oral pan-JAK inhibitor, 5-10 mg twice daily. Specimen: CD4+ T cells sorted from blood, collected at week 4, from a patient treated with tofacitinib. All receptors come from a human donor with alopecia areata.

J is TRBJ1-5 and V is TRBV7-2; D is perhaps TRBD1 (5 bases). The V end was cut by 5 bases, the J end by 9 bases, with 14 bases between. The CDR3 totals 13 residues. Germline V gene sequence: CDR1 SGHTA, CDR2 FQGNSA. The CDR3 is CASSSTGPGPQHF. The CDR3 DNA follows: TGTGCCAGCAGCAGCACAGGCCCCGGGCCCCAGCATTTT.

This clone has a single count. The rearrangement uses TRBV2 and TRBJ1-1, with D possibly being TRBD1 (6 bases). V dropped 6 bases and J dropped 6 bases, with 14 bases sitting between them. This CDR3 has 13 residues. Looked up from germline, CDR1 is SNHLY and CDR2 is FYNNEI. The CDR3 DNA reads TGTGCCAGCAGAATGAGTGAGGGGGCTGAAGCTTTCTTT. Protein: CASRMSEGAEAFF.

Here the CDR3 DNA reads TGTGCCTGGAGAGACAGTGCGTCGAAGGGTTTCTTT. Its protein product is CAWRDSASKGFF. This chain connects TRBV30 to TRBJ1-1, with D possibly TRBD1 on 5 matching bases. Per the germline V gene, CDR1 is GTSNPN and CDR2 is SVGIG (reference sequence). The V end was cut by 3 bases, the J end by 13 bases, with 18 bases between. The CDR3 contains 12 residues.

The chain employs TRBV5-1 and TRBJ1-1, with D uncertain. The V and J ends lost 2 bases and 0 bases respectively, with 8 bases between them. The CDR3 runs to 14 residues. The germline V gene encodes CDR1 SGHRS and CDR2 YFSETQ. The CDR3 DNA is TGCGCCAGCAGCTTAAACAGATTGAACACTGAAGCTTTCTTT. The encoded protein is CASSLNRLNTEAFF.

V is TRBV25-1 and J is TRBJ2-1, with D perhaps assigned TRBD1 or TRBD2 (5 bases each). CDR1 is MGHDK and CDR2 is SYGVNS in the germline V gene. The CDR3 covers 12 residues. The germline V and J ends were trimmed by 6 bases and 8 bases, with 11 bases remaining between them. CDR3 sequence (DNA): TGTGCCAGCAGGGGGGATTCCGATGAGCAGTTCTTC. Translated, it gives CASRGDSDEQFF.

This clone was observed once. The chain employs TRBV29-1 and TRBJ1-5; no clear D. The CDR3 totals 11 residues. CDR1 SQVTM and CDR2 ANQGSEA come from the germline V gene. The DNA of the CDR3 is TGCACCCTCCTCCTCGATCGGCCCCAGCATTTT. The encoded protein is CTLLLDRPQHF.

This rearrangement joins TRBV5-1 to TRBJ2-1; 14 nucleotides align to TRBD2. The V segment lost 4 bases and the J segment 7 bases; nucleotides outside the gene matches: 4. The CDR3 is 15 residues long. CDR1 and CDR2 (germline): SGHRS, YFSETQ. Here the CDR3 DNA reads TGCGCCAGCAGCACAGGACTAGCGGGGGGAAATGAGCAGTTCTTC. Amino acid sequence: CASSTGLAGGNEQFF.

The chain has TRBV4-1 and TRBJ1-2, with 7 nucleotides matching TRBD1. From germline, CDR1 is MGHRA and CDR2 YSYEKL. Trimming cost V 0 bases and J 8 bases; bases outside gene matches: 9. The CDR3 consists of 15 residues. CDR3: CASSQDPATGEGYTF. In DNA form, the CDR3 reads TGCGCCAGCAGCCAAGATCCCGCTACAGGGGAGGGCTACACCTTC.

The CDR3 sequence: CASSQDIEASNTGELFF. CDR3 DNA: TGCGCCAGCAGCCAAGATATCGAAGCCTCTAACACCGGGGAGCTGTTTTTT. The rearrangement links TRBV4-1 to TRBJ2-2; D gene ambiguous. The CDR3 consists of 17 residues. V dropped 0 bases and J dropped 2 bases, with 13 bases sitting between them. CDR1 and CDR2 (germline): MGHRA, YSYEKL.

This clone was seen just once. V gene TRBV30 combines with J gene TRBJ2-2; 8 bases fit TRBD2. Germline V lookup: CDR1 GTSNPN, CDR2 SVGIG (reference sequence). CDR3 length: 14 amino acids. The CDR3 DNA follows: TGTGCTGGGGGGACGGGACTAGGAACCGGGGAGCTGTTTTTT. Translated: CAGGTGLGTGELFF.

This chain links TRBV4-3 with TRBJ2-5; D is undetermined. Germline V gene lookup returns CDR1 LGHNA and CDR2 YSLEER. The CDR3 has 13 amino acids. Trimming stripped 1 base from V and 5 bases from J, with 8 bases between. CDR3 bases: TGCGCCAGCAGCCAAGGTAGAAGGGAGACCCAGTACTTC. Amino acids: CASSQGRRETQYF.

This clone was picked up one time. The V gene is TRBV30, the J gene TRBJ2-3, with 9 bases aligning to TRBD1. The CDR3 runs 16 residues. Germline CDR1 GTSNPN, CDR2 SVGIG (reference sequence). Trimming cost V 0 bases and J 2 bases; bases outside gene matches: 6. The DNA for the CDR3 is TGTGCCTGGAGTGTACAGGGGGCCTTCGCCACAGATACGCAGTATTTT. Its translation: CAWSVQGAFATDTQYF.

This clone was counted a few times. V is TRBV30 and J is TRBJ1-6; D unresolved. V shed 4 bases and J shed 3 bases, with 13 bases lying between them. The CDR3 spans 15 residues. Germline V gene sequence: CDR1 GTSNPN, CDR2 SVGIG (reference sequence). CDR3 nucleotides: TGTGCCTGGAACCCAGGTTTGGGCTATAATTCACCCCTCCACTTT. Translation gives CAWNPGLGYNSPLHF.

This clone showed up just a few times. This chain joins TRBV5-1 and TRBJ2-7; TRBD2 matches 12 bases. The junction had 15 bases not matched to a gene; V was cut back by 3 bases and J by 2 bases. Germline lookup yields CDR1 SGHRS and CDR2 YFSETQ. CDR3 length: 19 residues. CDR3 nucleotides: TGCGCCAGCAGCTATGGACTAGCGGGATTAACCATCACTCCCTACGAGCAGTACTTC. Translating gives CASSYGLAGLTITPYEQYF. Filled out from reference TRBV5-1 and TRBJ2-7, the complete variable domain reads KAGVTQTPRYLIKTRGQQVTLSCSPISGHRSVSWYQQTPGQGLQFLFEYFSETQRNKGNFPGRFSGRQFSNSRSEMNVSTLELGDSALYLCASSYGLAGLTITPYEQYFGPGTRLTVT.

The J gene is TRBJ1-3, the V gene TRBV29-1, with 8 bases lining up with TRBD1. Germline CDR1 is SQVTM and CDR2 is ANQGSEA. CDR3 size: 13 residues. Trimming removed 5 bases from V and 3 bases from J; junction bases left unmatched: 3. The CDR3 here is CSVSRGLGNTIYF. The DNA of the CDR3 is TGCAGCGTTTCCAGGGGGCTTGGAAACACCATATATTTT.

This clone was found a few times. The genes are TRBV4-1 and TRBJ1-4, with TRBD1 as a possible D gene (5 bases). This CDR3 contains 13 residues. The ends were cut back, 4 bases at V and 10 bases at J, with 13 bases in the middle. Germline CDR1 reads MGHRA; CDR2 reads YSYEKL. CDR3 bases: TGCGCCAGCAGCCCCCCCAGGGAAGGAAAACTGTTTTTT. Amino acid sequence: CASSPPREGKLFF.

The V and J genes are TRBV29-1 and TRBJ2-2; 8 nucleotides line up with TRBD1. The CDR3 is made up of 14 amino acids. CDR1 SQVTM and CDR2 ANQGSEA come from the germline V gene. V lost 6 bases and J lost 2; bases outside the gene matches: 5. CDR3 sequence reads: CSVKTGANTGELFF. DNA for the CDR3: TGCAGCGTAAAGACAGGGGCCAACACCGGGGAGCTGTTTTTT.

The V and J genes are TRBV13 and TRBJ2-6; 7 bases are a match to TRBD1. CDR3 length equals 15 residues. The germline gives CDR1 PRHDT, CDR2 FYEKMQ (reference sequence). Losses at the gene ends were 7 bases for V and 2 bases for J; bases not matched to a gene: 5. DNA for the CDR3: TGTGCCAGCATGCTCAGGGGGACTGGGGCCAACGTCCTGACTTTC. Translating gives CASMLRGTGANVLTF.

This clone was recorded at least ten times. The chain links TRBV2 to TRBJ2-4, with a weak D call TRBD2 (5 bases). Trimming shortened V by 0 bases and J by 1 base, and 19 bases separated the two germline ends. The CDR3 covers 19 residues. CDR1 is SNHLY, CDR2 FYNNEI, per germline. This chain's CDR3 is CASSEALRSAWEAKNIQYF. The CDR3 DNA reads as TGTGCCAGCAGTGAAGCGCTCCGATCGGCATGGGAGGCCAAAAACATTCAGTACTTC.

The chain recombines TRBV30 with TRBJ1-4; D uncertain. The ends were cut back, 2 bases at V and 7 bases at J, with 8 bases in the middle. Germline CDR1 and CDR2: GTSNPN and SVGIG (reference sequence). The CDR3 has 12 amino acids. The CDR3 nucleotides read TGTGCCTGGAGTCAGGTCGGTGAAAAACTGTTTTTT. Protein product: CAWSQVGEKLFF. The whole variable domain, remainder taken from reference TRBV30 and TRBJ1-4, is SQTIHQWPATLVQPVGSPLSLECTVEGTSNPNLYWYRQAAGRGLQLLFYSVGIGQISSEVPQNLSASRPQDRQFILSSKKLLLSDSGFYLCAWSQVGEKLFFGSGTQLSVL.

The gene calls are TRBV20-1 and TRBJ2-3; D not certain. There are 11 residues in the CDR3. CDR1 is DFQATT, CDR2 SNEGSKA, per germline (reference sequence). With 1 base removed from V and 7 bases from J, the gap between germline ends came to 6 bases. Here the CDR3 DNA reads TGCAGTGCTAGAGGCCCCTATACGCAGTATTTT. This translates into CSARGPYTQYF.

The rearrangement links TRBV11-2 to TRBJ2-5; no clear D. Trimming left V 0 bases short and J 7 bases short, with 3 bases between. This CDR3 comprises 11 residues. CDR1 is SGHAT and CDR2 is FQNNGV in the germline V gene. The CDR3 spells CASSLDRTQYF. In nucleotides, the CDR3 is TGTGCCAGCAGCTTAGATCGGACCCAGTACTTC.

This clone showed up just a few times. The chain links TRBV6-6 to TRBJ1-2, with D possibly matching TRBD1 (5 bases). V dropped 2 bases and J dropped 8 bases, with 9 bases sitting between them. The CDR3 runs 12 residues. CDR1 and CDR2 (germline): MNHNY, SVGAGI (reference sequence). CDR3 bases: TGTGCCAGCAGTTACACCCGGGGGGGCTACACCTTC. It translates to CASSYTRGGYTF.

The chain has TRBV18 and TRBJ1-1; no firm D call. V lost 5 bases to trimming and J lost 1 base, with 8 bases between them. Germline V lookup: CDR1 KGHSH, CDR2 LQKENI. This CDR3 has 13 amino acids. The CDR3 bases are TGTGCCAGCTCATCGACGGCGAACACTGAAGCTTTCTTT. Amino acids: CASSSTANTEAFF.

This clone has more than one count but fewer than ten. The sample carries other DNA sequences with the same CDR3. The J gene is TRBJ2-5, the V gene TRBV7-9; D unclear. The V gene's germline CDR1 is SEHNR and CDR2 FQNEAQ (reference sequence). This CDR3 region has 12 residues. V shed 3 bases and J shed 0 bases, with 2 bases lying between them. The CDR3 sequence is CASSLNQETQYF. DNA for the CDR3: TGTGCCAGCAGCTTGAACCAAGAGACCCAGTACTTC.

The gene calls are TRBV30 and TRBJ2-2; perhaps D is TRBD1 or TRBD2 (5 bases each). V lost 2 bases, J lost 7 bases, and 14 bases lay in between. CDR3 length equals 14 residues. From germline, CDR1 is GTSNPN and CDR2 SVGIG (reference sequence). CDR3 nucleotides: TGTGCCTGGAGTACCGGGACCCTGCTCGGGGAGCTGTTTTTT. This encodes CAWSTGTLLGELFF. Together with reference TRBV30 and TRBJ2-2, the CDR3 gives the full variable domain: SQTIHQWPATLVQPVGSPLSLECTVEGTSNPNLYWYRQAAGRGLQLLFYSVGIGQISSEVPQNLSASRPQDRQFILSSKKLLLSDSGFYLCAWSTGTLLGELFFGEGSRLTVL.

The chain is built from TRBV6-5 and TRBJ2-5; D is perhaps TRBD2 (5 bases). CDR3 size: 12 residues. Germline V lookup: CDR1 MNHEY, CDR2 SVGAGI. V gave up 4 bases and J gave up 13 bases, with 16 bases separating them. The CDR3 DNA is TGTGCCAGCAGTTCCTCCGGGGAAGCCTGGTACTTC. Amino acid sequence: CASSSSGEAWYF.

This clone was counted only a few times. The CDR3 spells CSVAQKVGADTQYF. Written as DNA, the CDR3 is TGCAGCGTTGCTCAAAAGGTGGGGGCCGATACGCAGTATTTT. The chain has TRBV29-1 and TRBJ2-3; possible D gene TRBD1, 6 bases. The CDR3 covers 14 residues. V lost 4 bases and J 6 bases, leaving 17 bases between the germline ends. In germline, CDR1 is SQVTM, CDR2 ANQGSEA.

There are a few counts of this clone. V usage is TRBV7-2 and J usage is TRBJ1-2; a possible D gene is TRBD1 (6 bases). The germline gives CDR1 SGHTA, CDR2 FQGNSA. The CDR3 extends over 13 amino acids. V was cut by 1 base and J by 5 bases, with 8 bases left in between. The DNA of the CDR3 is TGTGCCAGCAGCTTAGGGACAGATTATGGCTACACCTTC. The encoded protein is CASSLGTDYGYTF.